This section outlines one T cell receptor (beta chain) sequence together with its context. The data belong to a study of shared clonotypes between healthy human individuals. Study information: A couple of women and a few men aged 18 to 49 served as donors.

CD45RA-negative memory and CD45RA+ naive subsets were split from the CD4+ cells. The repertoire was sequenced with immunoSEQ multiplex PCR; TCRdb's copy has only in-frame clones and lacks some. The sample yields 2,500,000 or so clones, approximately 92% seen once. Trimming left V 6 bases short and J 4 bases short, with 15 bases between. The CDR3 totals 14 residues. The germline CDR1 and CDR2 sequences are KGHSH and LQKENI. The receptor's source is a man aged 18 to 30 in good health. Sequencing was performed on naive CD4+ T cells sorted from blood. Subset noted: CD45RA+ positively selected. V usage is TRBV18 and J usage is TRBJ1-1; possibly TRBD1 for D (6 bases). The CDR3 DNA reads as TGTGCCAGCTCCGTGACAGGAGGGGCCACTGAAGCTTTCTTT. As protein: CASSVTGGATEAFF.